These 7 T cell receptor beta chains share one sample of origin, sequenced in a study of T-cell reconstitution after alpha-beta-depleted transplantation in children. Construction of the TCRbeta library involved unique molecular identifiers. TCRdb redid the calling of the PCR reads with MiXCR, one entry per CDR3 protein. This table holds 200,000 to 250,000 distinct CDR3 sequences, around 10% found once. The starting material was PBMCs from the stem cell graft donor, obtained from the stem cell graft. The receptors were gathered from a human donor who donated a stem cell graft to a child with acute lymphoblastic leukemia.

This clonotype was seen at least ten times. The V gene is TRBV7-2, the J gene TRBJ2-5; 14 bases are shared with TRBD2. V was pared by 1 base and J by 4 bases, with 2 bases of the junction left unmatched. The CDR3 is 16 residues long. Germline CDR1 reads SGHTA; CDR2 reads FQGNSA. CDR3 bases: TGTGCCAGCAGCTTAGGACTAGCGGGGGGGCGAGAGACCCAGTACTTC. This codes for CASSLGLAGGRETQYF.

This CDR3 is CASSLQVAGQTQYF. The CDR3 coding sequence is TGTGCCAGCAGCTTACAAGTAGCGGGGCAGACCCAGTACTTC. The rearrangement joins TRBV7-2 to TRBJ2-5; the match to TRBD2 covers 8 bases. Germline V CDR1 and CDR2: SGHTA, FQGNSA. Trimming took 2 bases from V and 6 from J; bases not matched to a gene: 5. The CDR3 contains 14 residues.

The V gene is TRBV12-3 or TRBV12-4, the J gene TRBJ2-5; D is perhaps TRBD2 (5 bases). This CDR3 contains 15 residues. The V gene lost 6 bases and the J gene lost 2 bases, with 16 bases spanning the gap. The CDR3 reads CASSLTRSGQETQYF. CDR3 coding DNA: TGTGCCAGCAGCCTTACAAGATCGGGGCAAGAGACCCAGTACTTC.

This clonotype was observed a few times. The chain carries TRBV7-2 and TRBJ1-1; no firm D call. CDR1 SGHTA and CDR2 FQGNSA come from the germline V gene. The CDR3 has 13 residues. V lost 2 bases and J lost 6, with 10 bases in between. As DNA, the CDR3 is TGTGCCAGCAGCTTAATGGTCCCCGCTGAAGCTTTCTTT. Translated: CASSLMVPAEAFF.

The chain carries TRBV12-3 or TRBV12-4 and TRBJ2-2; 7 bases agree with TRBD2. V dropped 3 bases and J dropped 4; count of bases not matched to a gene: 11. This CDR3 has 17 residues. The CDR3 DNA reads as TGTGCCAGCAGTTTTTTAGGCCGGGGGGTAGCCACCGGGGAGCTGTTTTTT. Its protein product is CASSFLGRGVATGELFF.

This clonotype was detected a few times. V usage is TRBV29-1 and J usage is TRBJ2-3; no clear D. Trimming pared 0 bases from V and 4 bases from J, leaving 5 bases between. CDR3 size: 12 residues. Germline CDR1 reads SQVTM; CDR2 reads ANQGSEA. In nucleotides, the CDR3 is TGCAGCGTTGAAGATGGCGCAGATACGCAGTATTTT. It yields the protein CSVEDGADTQYF.

The table lists this clonotype with many counts. This rearrangement joins TRBV5-1 to TRBJ1-4; D ambiguous. V was clipped by 1 base and J by 6 bases, with 10 bases between them. Germline lookup yields CDR1 SGHRS and CDR2 YFSETQ. This CDR3 is 14 amino acids long. The CDR3 here is CASSLSSSDEKLFF. CDR3 nucleotides: TGCGCCAGCAGCTTGAGCAGTAGCGATGAAAAACTGTTTTTT. The variable domain in full, completed from reference TRBV5-1 and TRBJ1-4, reads KAGVTQTPRYLIKTRGQQVTLSCSPISGHRSVSWYQQTPGQGLQFLFEYFSETQRNKGNFPGRFSGRQFSNSRSEMNVSTLELGDSALYLCASSLSSSDEKLFFGSGTQLSVL.